This T cell receptor (beta chain) appears in the sequencing data of a study of blood T cell repertoires in COVID-19. V lost 3 bases and J lost 6, with 21 bases in between. The V gene's germline CDR1 is SGHKS and CDR2 YYEKEE (reference sequence). The CDR3 totals 16 residues. The table came from immunoSEQ multiplex PCR; TCRdb's copy has only in-frame clones and leaves some out. This sample has approximately 72,000 clones, with 88% found just once. The V and J genes are TRBV5-5 and TRBJ1-2; TRBD1 is a possible D gene (5 bases). This clonotype was sampled from a man in his fifties or sixties with acute or convalescent COVID-19. The sample consisted of peripheral blood. The CDR3 DNA reads as TGTGCCAGCAGCTGGCAGGGCAGGGACTTTGAGCATGGCTACACCTTC. Protein sequence: CASSWQGRDFEHGYTF.